This T cell receptor beta chain is drawn from a study of blood T cell repertoires in COVID-19. In the study overall: Specimens from acute and convalescent COVID-19 originated in the United States, Italy and Spain. T cells, B-cell-depleted T cells, or PBMCs supplied cDNA or gDNA.

Authors' data handling: Reference gene primer amplification in the assay estimated nucleated cell counts. Measured with immunoSEQ multiplex PCR; TCRdb has only the in-frame clones, and not every one. Clone size and V and J calls were adopted from that table, with D and trimming inferred from the DNA. Seen here are 100,000 to 150,000 clones, roughly 84% observed once, and the top ten hold more than 1.4%. The V gene's germline CDR1 is MNHEY and CDR2 SVGAGI. The CDR3 is 15 amino acids. V gave up 7 bases and J gave up 3 bases; unmatched junction bases: 5. The source material was peripheral blood. The chain joins TRBV6-5 to TRBJ2-1, with 11 bases fitting TRBD2. This sequence was found in a man in his 60s with acute or convalescent COVID-19. CDR3 residues: CASNPLAGGYNEQFF. The DNA for the CDR3 is TGTGCCAGCAATCCCCTAGCGGGAGGCTACAATGAGCAGTTCTTC.